One and the same sample provided the 30 T cell receptor beta chains below, sequenced in a study of blood T cell repertoires in COVID-19 (dated by TCRdb to 2019 to 2021). Library construction relied on the immunoSEQ multiplex PCR assay. This immuneACCESS table, as held by TCRdb, lists in-frame sequences with V and J called but not all clones. Of the missing ones, under half trace to an unresolved V gene in checked studies; the others have no known cause. This sample gives under 300,000 clones in total; around 80% of them show up just once. Approximately 5.7% of the sample is held by the ten biggest clonotypes. The sample consisted of peripheral blood. The receptors stem from a human donor in a cohort sampled during active COVID-19.

The chain has TRBV27 and TRBJ2-6, with TRBD1 matching over 10 bases. The CDR3 contains 17 residues. CDR1 MNHEY and CDR2 SMNVEV come from the germline V gene (reference sequence). The V gene end was trimmed by 3 bases and the J gene end by 2 bases; junction bases not matched to a gene: 4. CDR3 coding DNA: TGTGCCAGCAGTTTTGACAGGGGGCGGGCTGGGGCCAACGTCCTGACTTTC. It is translated as CASSFDRGRAGANVLTF.

The chain links TRBV15 to TRBJ2-3; unclear D gene. CDR1 LNHNV and CDR2 YYDKDF come from the germline V gene (reference sequence). Trimming took off 0 bases at V and 2 bases at J, with 9 bases between the two ends. CDR3 length equals 15 residues. CDR3 DNA sequence: TGTGCCACCAGCAGAGACAACAGCCTCACAGATACGCAGTATTTT. Residues: CATSRDNSLTDTQYF. Using reference TRBV15 and TRBJ2-3 for the parts outside the CDR3, the full variable domain is DAMVIQNPRYQVTQFGKPVTLSCSQTLNHNVMYWYQQKSSQAPKLLFHYYDKDFNNEADTPDNFQSRRPNTSFCFLDIRSPGLGDTAMYLCATSRDNSLTDTQYFGPGTRLTVL.

This sequence joins TRBV30 and TRBJ2-7; TRBD2 matches at 14 bases. CDR3 length: 19 amino acids. CDR1 GTSNPN and CDR2 SVGIG come from the germline V gene (reference sequence). Germline trimming cut 3 bases from V and 5 bases from J; bases unmatched to any gene: 18. The chain's CDR3 is CAWREWEGTSGGPPDEQYF. DNA of the CDR3: TGTGCCTGGAGGGAATGGGAGGGGACTAGCGGGGGCCCCCCGGACGAGCAGTACTTC.

The genes are TRBV27 and TRBJ2-1; D might be TRBD2 (5 bases). The CDR3 spans 15 residues. V dropped 5 bases and J dropped 5 bases, with 16 bases sitting between them. Germline values: CDR1 MNHEY, CDR2 SMNVEV (reference sequence). The CDR3 reads CASSAAGVTHNEQFF. The CDR3, as DNA: TGTGCCAGCAGTGCTGCCGGGGTGACCCACAATGAGCAGTTCTTC.

The rearrangement links TRBV7-9 to TRBJ1-1; 7 nucleotides align to TRBD1. The CDR3 spans 14 residues. Germline trimming cut 7 bases from V and 10 bases from J; bases unmatched to any gene: 15. Germline CDR1 and CDR2: SEHNR and FQNEAQ (reference sequence). The CDR3 DNA reads TGTGCCAGCACCAACCCGAAAGGGGGCGCGCGAGCTTTCTTT. Protein product: CASTNPKGGARAFF.

The V gene is TRBV3-1 (or the pseudogene TRBV3-2), the J gene TRBJ2-7; TRBD2 matches 10 bases. The CDR3 is 15 amino acids. With V trimmed by 4 bases and J by 3 bases, 6 bases remained unmatched. Germline assignment: CDR1 LGHDT and CDR2 YNNKEL (reference sequence). The CDR3 sequence: CASSRGTSAGYEQYF. CDR3 nucleotides: TGTGCCAGCAGCCGCGGGACTAGCGCAGGCTACGAGCAGTACTTC.

CDR3 residues: CASSYLDRAGNTIYF. The DNA for the CDR3 is TGTGCCAGCAGTTACCTCGACAGGGCCGGAAACACCATATATTTT. The chain uses TRBV6-6 and TRBJ1-3; the match to TRBD1 covers 7 bases. Germline CDR1 MNHNY, CDR2 SVGAGI (reference sequence). The CDR3 is made up of 15 amino acids. V lost 2 bases, J lost 4 bases, and 5 bases stayed unmatched.

This chain connects TRBV4-2 to TRBJ2-5; tentatively, D is TRBD1 (6 bases). With 0 bases removed from V and 2 bases from J, the gap between germline ends came to 10 bases. Germline V gives CDR1 LGHNA, CDR2 YNFKEQ. This CDR3 region has 15 residues. CDR3 sequence (DNA): TGTGCCAGCAGCCAAGATTACAGGGCGCAAGAGACCCAGTACTTC. The encoded protein is CASSQDYRAQETQYF.

The CDR3 region is CASNIAGVGNEQFF. Here the CDR3 DNA reads TGTGCCAGCAACATAGCGGGAGTAGGGAATGAGCAGTTCTTC. The chain couples TRBV7-2 to TRBJ2-1; 9 bases are a match to TRBD2. Losses at the gene ends were 7 bases for V and 7 bases for J; bases not matched to a gene: 8. Germline V gives CDR1 SGHTA, CDR2 FQGNSA. The CDR3 has 14 residues.

This clone has just a few counts. The gene calls are TRBV2 and TRBJ1-1; perhaps TRBD1 as D (5 bases). With 5 bases removed from V and 5 bases from J, the gap between germline ends came to 15 bases. This CDR3 region has 14 residues. Germline CDR1 and CDR2: SNHLY and FYNNEI. The CDR3 reads CASSPQTRVTEAFF. DNA for the CDR3: TGTGCCAGCAGTCCTCAGACCAGGGTTACTGAAGCTTTCTTT.

V gene TRBV28 combines with J gene TRBJ1-2, with 7 nucleotides matching TRBD1. The junction had 9 bases not matched to a gene; V was cut back by 7 bases and J by 7 bases. Per germline, CDR1 MDHEN and CDR2 SYDVKM. The CDR3 has 13 amino acids. CDR3 in amino acids: CASTVDRASGYTF. The CDR3 bases are TGTGCCAGCACCGTAGACAGGGCTAGTGGCTACACCTTC.

V is TRBV7-9 and J is TRBJ2-3; possibly TRBD2 for D (5 bases). Germline V gene lookup returns CDR1 SEHNR and CDR2 FQNEAQ (reference sequence). The ends were cut back, 5 bases at V and 2 bases at J, with 17 bases in the middle. The CDR3 consists of 16 residues. CDR3 coding DNA: TGTGCCAGCAGCGACACCGGGATCGAAAACACAGATACGCAGTATTTT. This translates into CASSDTGIENTDTQYF.

This sequence joins TRBV27 and TRBJ2-1, with 14 bases aligning to TRBD2. Germline-derived CDR1 and CDR2 are MNHEY and SMNVEV (reference sequence). The V gene end was trimmed by 7 bases and the J gene end by 11 bases; junction bases not matched to a gene: 7. The CDR3 covers 14 residues. The CDR3 loop reads CASTRGTSGSQQFF. In DNA, the CDR3 is TGTGCCAGCACCCGGGGGACTAGCGGGAGCCAGCAGTTCTTC.

The CDR3 here is CASSLYLTGGATEAFF. The CDR3 coding sequence is TGTGCCAGCAGTTTATATCTTACCGGGGGGGCCACTGAAGCTTTCTTT. This chain uses TRBV27 with TRBJ1-1; maybe TRBD1 (6 bases). The germline CDR1 and CDR2 sequences are MNHEY and SMNVEV (reference sequence). The CDR3 covers 16 residues. Between the trimmed V and J ends, which lost 1 base and 4 bases, there was a span of 16 bases.

The CDR3, as DNA: TGTGCCAGCAGGGGACAGGGCGAAACCTACGAGCAGTACTTC. This gives the protein CASRGQGETYEQYF. V usage is TRBV6-5 and J usage is TRBJ2-7; 9 nucleotides agree with TRBD1. The germline V gene has CDR1 MNHEY and CDR2 SVGAGI. With V trimmed by 6 bases and J by 2 bases, 5 bases remained unmatched. The CDR3 has 14 residues.

The chain recombines TRBV5-4 with TRBJ1-2; possible D gene TRBD1, 5 bases. The CDR3 contains 13 residues. V was clipped by 0 bases and J by 7 bases, with 10 bases between them. The germline CDR1 and CDR2 sequences are SGHNT and YYREEE (reference sequence). The CDR3: CASSLAGHGGYTF. The CDR3 nucleotides read TGTGCCAGCAGCTTGGCAGGGCATGGTGGCTACACCTTC.

The V call is TRBV10-3, the J call TRBJ2-1, with 7 bases matching TRBD2. Germline-derived CDR1 and CDR2 are ENHRY and SYGVKD. V lost 7 bases and J lost 6; bases outside the gene matches: 9. CDR3 length: 14 amino acids. The CDR3 spells CAINGGSDGNEQFF. CDR3 in DNA: TGTGCCATCAATGGCGGGAGTGACGGCAATGAGCAGTTCTTC.

This chain uses TRBV19 with TRBJ2-3, with D possibly being TRBD2 (5 bases). CDR3 length: 13 residues. Trimming stripped 8 bases from V and 0 bases from J, with 9 bases between. The germline CDR1 and CDR2 sequences are LNHDA and SQIVND (reference sequence). The DNA of the CDR3 is TGTGCCAGTGCTCGAGGGAGCACAGATACGCAGTATTTT. Translated: CASARGSTDTQYF.

The V gene is TRBV5-1, the J gene TRBJ2-4; 12 bases line up with TRBD2. V was clipped by 5 bases and J by 1 base; unmatched bases: 7. Per the germline V gene, CDR1 is SGHRS and CDR2 is YFSETQ. This CDR3 is 17 amino acids long. The CDR3 sequence: CASRLAGGPLAKNIQYF. The CDR3 DNA reads TGCGCCAGCAGGCTAGCGGGAGGGCCCTTGGCCAAAAACATTCAGTACTTC.

The gene calls are TRBV3-1 (or the pseudogene TRBV3-2) and TRBJ1-4; 10 bases are a match to TRBD1. This CDR3 is built from 16 residues. The V and J ends lost 4 bases and 8 bases, in that order; junction bases with no gene match: 10. CDR1 is LGHDT, CDR2 YNNKEL, per germline (reference sequence). Here the CDR3 DNA reads TGTGCCAGCAGCCTTACACCGGGACAGGGGAGCGAAAAACTGTTTTTT. Protein sequence: CASSLTPGQGSEKLFF.

The table lists this clone with a few counts. CDR3: CASTLGGVSEAFF. CDR3 bases: TGTGCCAGCACCCTAGGGGGGGTAAGTGAAGCTTTCTTT. The J gene is TRBJ1-1, the V gene TRBV12-3 or TRBV12-4, with a possible D match to TRBD1 (6 bases). This CDR3 is 13 amino acids long. Trimming left V 7 bases short and J 7 bases short, with 16 bases between.

This clone was seen a handful of times. J is TRBJ1-6 and V is TRBV7-2; a possible D gene is TRBD1 (6 bases). The CDR3 spans 15 residues. Trimming took off 6 bases at V and 8 bases at J, with 17 bases between the two ends. Germline CDR1 and CDR2: SGHTA and FQGNSA. The CDR3 bases are TGTGCCAGCAGACCCATTGACAGGAGAGATTCACCCCTCCACTTT. Its protein product is CASRPIDRRDSPLHF.

This sequence joins TRBV3-1 (or the pseudogene TRBV3-2) and TRBJ2-7; 7 bases align to TRBD1. CDR1 LGHDT and CDR2 YNNKEL come from the germline V gene (reference sequence). V lost 0 bases and J lost 6; bases outside the gene matches: 8. CDR3 length: 15 amino acids. The CDR3 protein is CASSQEAGGSREQYF. The DNA of the CDR3 is TGTGCCAGCAGCCAAGAGGCAGGGGGAAGCCGCGAGCAGTACTTC.

V is TRBV7-9 and J is TRBJ1-4; 7 bases line up with TRBD1. Trimming cost V 4 bases and J 13 bases; bases outside gene matches: 6. The CDR3 runs 12 residues. Germline CDR1 is SEHNR and CDR2 is FQNEAQ (reference sequence). The CDR3 DNA sequence: TGTGCCAGCAGCTCCCGACAGGGTTCACTGTTTTTT. Protein: CASSSRQGSLFF.

This clone was seen a few times. The gene calls are TRBV2 and TRBJ2-1; the D gene is possibly TRBD2 (5 bases). Germline-derived CDR1 and CDR2 are SNHLY and FYNNEI. The CDR3 consists of 14 residues. Trimming took 1 base from V and 9 from J, leaving 13 bases between them. The CDR3 here is CASSEEVASLEQFF. The CDR3 DNA sequence: TGTGCCAGCAGTGAAGAGGTGGCTAGCCTTGAGCAGTTCTTC.

Concerning this clone: The junction does not match germline at one end; this may be a read error. V gene TRBV12-3 or TRBV12-4 combines with J gene TRBJ2-7; 9 nucleotides align to TRBD2. The CDR3 runs 13 residues. The DNA for the CDR3 is TGTGCCAGCAAGCGGACTAGCGTTTCTCCGCCCCTCTTC. Protein product: CASKRTSVSPPLF.

This clone was observed at least ten times. CDR3 residues: CASSSKTSGTIDTQYF. In DNA, the CDR3 is TGTGCCAGCAGCTCTAAAACTAGCGGGACTATAGATACGCAGTATTTT. The chain has TRBV28 and TRBJ2-3; 10 nucleotides line up with TRBD2. The CDR3 has 16 residues. V dropped 6 bases and J dropped 5; count of bases not matched to a gene: 11. The germline V gene has CDR1 MDHEN and CDR2 SYDVKM.

This clone was counted a single time. This sequence joins TRBV6-5 and TRBJ2-7; TRBD1 matches 9 bases. Germline V gives CDR1 MNHEY, CDR2 SVGAGI. This CDR3 has 15 residues. The ends lost 8 bases at V and 3 bases at J; junction bases unmatched: 11. The CDR3 is CASSPTGGQGYEQYF. The CDR3 coding sequence is TGTGCCAGCTCTCCAACGGGGGGACAGGGCTACGAGCAGTACTTC.

The table lists this clone with a count of one. The rearrangement joins TRBV11-3 to TRBJ2-5; no definite D call. The CDR3 loop spans 13 amino acids. Trimming removed 3 bases at V and 2 bases at J, with 7 bases between. CDR1 SGHNT and CDR2 YENEEA come from the germline V gene. This chain's CDR3 is CASSLAQQETQYF. The DNA for the CDR3 is TGTGCCAGCAGCTTGGCACAACAAGAGACCCAGTACTTC.

This clone was recorded a few times. The chain has TRBV19 and TRBJ1-1; the match to TRBD1 covers 12 bases. V trimming: 0 bases; J trimming: 9 bases; junction bases outside the gene matches: 2. Germline V gives CDR1 LNHDA, CDR2 SQIVND (reference sequence). The CDR3 has 14 amino acids. The CDR3 spells CASSIDGTGGKAFF. Written as DNA, the CDR3 is TGTGCCAGTAGTATAGACGGGACAGGGGGCAAAGCTTTCTTT. Supplemented by reference TRBV19 and TRBJ1-1, the full variable domain reads DGGITQSPKYLFRKEGQNVTLSCEQNLNHDAMYWYRQDPGQGLRLIYYSQIVNDFQKGDIAEGYSVSREKKESFPLTVTSAQKNPTAFYLCASSIDGTGGKAFFGQGTRLTVV.